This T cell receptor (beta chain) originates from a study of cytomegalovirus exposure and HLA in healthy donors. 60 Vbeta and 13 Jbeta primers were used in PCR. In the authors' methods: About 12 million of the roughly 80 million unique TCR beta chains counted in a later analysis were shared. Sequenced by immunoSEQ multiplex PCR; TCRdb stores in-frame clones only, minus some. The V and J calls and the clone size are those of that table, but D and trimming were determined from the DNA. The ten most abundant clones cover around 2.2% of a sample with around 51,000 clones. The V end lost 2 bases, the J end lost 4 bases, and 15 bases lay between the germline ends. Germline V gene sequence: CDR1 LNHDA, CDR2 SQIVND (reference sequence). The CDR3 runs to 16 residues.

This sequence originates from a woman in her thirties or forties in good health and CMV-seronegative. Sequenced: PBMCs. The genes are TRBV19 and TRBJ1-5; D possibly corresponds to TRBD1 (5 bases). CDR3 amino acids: CASSISGATGNQPQHF. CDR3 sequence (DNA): TGTGCCAGTAGTATATCTGGGGCCACAGGTAATCAGCCCCAGCATTTT.